Each of the 3 T cell receptor beta chains below was sequenced from the same sample in a study of T cells in women clearing cervical HPV infection. Generated by immunoSEQ multiplex PCR, the TCRdb table keeps only in-frame clones and is missing some. The sample table includes about 25,000 clones. Input material: blood buffy coat. Every receptor here comes from a woman between 18 and 70 years old with a cervical HPV16 infection that either progressed to CIN3+ or cleared (not recorded which).

A word on this clone: The CDR3 is cut off 3 residues early in the read; its end comes from the germline J gene. The chain is built from TRBV2 and TRBJ2-2; D ambiguous. Looked up from germline, CDR1 is SNHLY and CDR2 is FYNNEI. The CDR3 is made up of 14 amino acids. CDR3 protein: CASIPTPNNEKLFF. CDR3 DNA (partial): TGTGCCAGCATTCCGACACCTAATAATGAAAAG.

Points on this clone: Sequencing ends 3 residues short of the CDR3 end; the germline J gene provides the rest. The rearrangement uses TRBV11-2 and TRBJ1-1; D not certain. Germline V lookup: CDR1 SGHAT, CDR2 FQNNGV. The CDR3 is 14 residues long. The ends were cut back, 6 bases at V and 0 bases at J, with 11 bases in the middle. The CDR3 sequence is CASRNSNLNTEAFF. CDR3 DNA, as far as it was read: TGTGCCAGCAGAAACAGTAACTTGAACACTGAA.

About this clone: The sequenced fragment ends 3 residues before the CDR3 boundary, so the rest is inferred from the germline J gene. The chain uses TRBV29-1 and TRBJ1-1; possibly TRBD1 for D (5 bases). V lost 2 bases, J lost 3 bases, and 10 bases lay in between. CDR1 SQVTM and CDR2 ANQGSEA come from the germline V gene. The CDR3 is 13 residues long. This CDR3 reads CSVESSRDTEAFF. The CDR3 bases that were read are TGCAGCGTTGAATCGTCCAGGGACACTGAA.